The clone carrying this TCR beta chain was detected a few times. Libraries were prepared by immunoSEQ multiplex PCR; TCRdb keeps only in-frame clonotypes and omits some of them. Found here are some 140,000 clones, roughly 92% of them singletons; the top ten hold about 10%. These data come from a study of control samples from healthy donors and cancer patients. The CDR3 sequence is 19 residues long. With V trimmed by 1 base and J by 4 bases, 19 bases remained unmatched. Germline V gives CDR1 WNHNN, CDR2 SYGVQD (reference sequence). Material for sequencing was blood. The J gene is TRBJ2-7, the V gene TRBV10-1, with TRBD2 matching over 7 bases. The receptor was derived from a man aged 25 to 40 in good health. The CDR3 reads CASSELSPESSGGKYEQYF. CDR3 coding DNA: TGCGCCAGCAGTGAGTTAAGCCCGGAATCTAGCGGAGGGAAGTACGAGCAGTACTTC.